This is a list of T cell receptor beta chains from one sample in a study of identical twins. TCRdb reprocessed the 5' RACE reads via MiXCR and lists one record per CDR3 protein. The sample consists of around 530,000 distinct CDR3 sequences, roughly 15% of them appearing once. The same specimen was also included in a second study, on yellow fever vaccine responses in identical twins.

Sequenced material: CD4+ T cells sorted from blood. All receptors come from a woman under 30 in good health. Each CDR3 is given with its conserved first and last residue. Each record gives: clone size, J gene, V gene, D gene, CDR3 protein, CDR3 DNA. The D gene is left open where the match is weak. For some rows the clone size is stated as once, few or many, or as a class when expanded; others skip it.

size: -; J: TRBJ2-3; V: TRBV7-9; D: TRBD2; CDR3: CASSRGLAGHTDTQYF; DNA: TGTGCCAGCAGCAGAGGACTAGCGGGTCACACAGATACGCAGTATTTT
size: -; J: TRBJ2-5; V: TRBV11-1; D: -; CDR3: CASSQSGRQETQYF; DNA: TGTGCCAGCAGCCAATCGGGGCGGCAAGAGACCCAGTACTTC
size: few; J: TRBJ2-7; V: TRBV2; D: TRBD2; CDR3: CASSVREFHEQYF; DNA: TGTGCCAGCAGTGTGCGGGAGTTCCACGAGCAGTACTTC
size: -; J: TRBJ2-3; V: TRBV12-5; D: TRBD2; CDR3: CASGQGLAGDSRDTQYF; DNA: TGTGCTAGTGGCCAAGGACTAGCGGGGGACTCTAGGGATACGCAGTATTTT
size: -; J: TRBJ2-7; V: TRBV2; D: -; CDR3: CASSGDQRVSYEQYF; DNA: TGTGCCAGCAGTGGGGATCAGCGGGTCTCCTACGAGCAGTACTTC
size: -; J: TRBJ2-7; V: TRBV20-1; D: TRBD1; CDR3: CSATTTMGTAPYEQYF; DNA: TGCAGTGCTACCACCACAATGGGGACAGCCCCCTACGAGCAGTACTTC
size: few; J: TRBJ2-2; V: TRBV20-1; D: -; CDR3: CSARVHTGELFF; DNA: TGCAGTGCTAGAGTACATACCGGGGAGCTGTTTTTT
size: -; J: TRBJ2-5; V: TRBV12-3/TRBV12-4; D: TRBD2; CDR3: CASSFLSPRGAQYF; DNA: TGTGCCAGCAGTTTCCTTTCGCCCCGGGGGGCCCAGTACTTC
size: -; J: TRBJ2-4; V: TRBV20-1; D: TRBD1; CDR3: CSASLKGDRAILAKNIQYF; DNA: TGCAGTGCTAGTCTGAAGGGCGACAGGGCAATTCTAGCCAAAAACATTCAGTACTTC
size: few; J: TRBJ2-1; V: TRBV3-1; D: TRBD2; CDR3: CASSQRLAANEQFF; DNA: TGTGCCAGCAGCCAGCGTCTAGCGGCGAATGAGCAGTTCTTC
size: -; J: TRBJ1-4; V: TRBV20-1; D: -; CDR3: CSARRAGASNEKLFF; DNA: TGCAGTGCTAGACGGGCAGGCGCTTCGAATGAAAAACTGTTTTTT
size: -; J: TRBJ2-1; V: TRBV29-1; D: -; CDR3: CSVVSPSNEQFF; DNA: TGCAGCGTTGTCTCCCCTAGCAATGAGCAGTTCTTC
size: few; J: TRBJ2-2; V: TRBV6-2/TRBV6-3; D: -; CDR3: CASSYVADLDRGELFF; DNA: TGTGCCAGCAGTTACGTAGCAGACCTCGACCGGGGGGAGCTGTTTTTT
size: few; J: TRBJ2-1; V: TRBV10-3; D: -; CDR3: CAIRQSGLVRDGNEQFF; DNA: TGTGCCATCAGACAGTCGGGATTGGTGCGGGACGGTAATGAGCAGTTCTTC